The 10 T cell receptor beta chains in this list originate from one sample, sequenced in a study of low-dose radiotherapy and immunotherapy resistance in tumors. Primers targeting TRAV and TRBV primed first-strand cDNA, covering alpha and beta chains. A constant-region primer paired with the V-primer adapter amplified TCRs over approximately 19 PCR cycles. TCRdb recomputed calls from the reads with MiXCR, one row per CDR3 protein. The table records tens of thousands of distinct CDR3 sequences, less than 35% of them present only once. As to time point: before trial treatment. The material sequenced was PBMCs, taken before treatment. These receptors originate from a female donor with ovarian cancer.

In DNA, the CDR3 is TGCAGTGCTTCCGGACAGTACACAGATACGCAGTATTTT. Translated: CSASGQYTDTQYF. The chain couples TRBV20-1 to TRBJ2-3; D is possibly TRBD1 (6 bases). Germline-derived CDR1 and CDR2 are DFQATT and SNEGSKA (reference sequence). The CDR3 totals 13 residues. With 5 bases removed from V and 2 bases from J, the gap between germline ends came to 11 bases.

This clonotype was seen a few times. The chain employs TRBV14 and TRBJ1-3; possibly TRBD1 for D (5 bases). This CDR3 region has 14 residues. V lost 4 bases and J lost 4, with 11 bases in between. Germline V gene sequence: CDR1 SGHDN, CDR2 FVKESK. DNA for the CDR3: TGTGCCAGCAGCCCAGGGACGGGAGGAAACACCATATATTTT. Amino acid sequence: CASSPGTGGNTIYF.

The chain recombines TRBV5-1 with TRBJ2-1; D gene ambiguous. Germline V gene data show CDR1 as SGHRS and CDR2 as YFSETQ. This CDR3 region has 12 residues. Trimming took 0 bases from V and 10 from J, leaving 8 bases between them. The CDR3 DNA reads as TGCGCCAGCAGCTTGGGAAGGTCGGAGCAGTTCTTC. Translating gives CASSLGRSEQFF.

To note about this clonotype: A read error is likely here: a far larger clone is one base away. This chain connects TRBV7-6 to TRBJ2-1, with 8 bases fitting TRBD2. The germline CDR1 and CDR2 sequences are SGHVS and FNYEAQ. Trimming removed 5 bases from V and 9 bases from J; junction bases left unmatched: 12. This CDR3 has 15 amino acids. CDR3 bases: TGTGCCAGCAGCCCCCCGGGACTAGGCAACAGTGAGCAGTTCTTC. Translation: CASSPPGLGNSEQFF.

This clonotype was seen only a few times. The J gene is TRBJ2-5, the V gene TRBV7-8; the D is unclear. Germline loops: CDR1 SGHVS, CDR2 FQNEAQ. The CDR3 spans 16 residues. Trimming removed 0 bases from V and 3 bases from J, with 14 bases in between. CDR3 amino acids: CASSLARLDGEETQYF. CDR3 nucleotide sequence: TGTGCCAGCAGCTTAGCGCGACTGGATGGGGAAGAGACCCAGTACTTC.

This clonotype was seen many times. The chain links TRBV27 to TRBJ1-1; unclear D gene. Trimming took off 5 bases at V and 0 bases at J, with 10 bases between the two ends. The CDR3 is made up of 14 amino acids. The germline V gene has CDR1 MNHEY and CDR2 SMNVEV (reference sequence). The CDR3 spells CASSPRPLNTEAFF. DNA of the CDR3: TGTGCCAGCAGTCCCAGACCACTGAACACTGAAGCTTTCTTT.

The chain couples TRBV6-1 to TRBJ2-3, with TRBD1 matching over 8 bases. Trimming cost V 4 bases and J 8 bases; bases outside gene matches: 17. The length of the CDR3 is 17 residues. CDR1 is MNHNS, CDR2 SASEGT, per germline. For the CDR3, the DNA is TGTGCCAGCAGTGCCCTAACGTGGACAGGGTCGATGCGTACGCAGTATTTT. It is translated as CASSALTWTGSMRTQYF.

This clonotype was recorded at least ten times. This chain connects TRBV4-2 to TRBJ2-2; D gene uncertain. CDR1 is LGHNA and CDR2 is YNFKEQ in the germline V gene. V was pared by 0 bases and J by 2 bases, with 7 bases between. The length of the CDR3 is 15 residues. The CDR3 here is CASSQEVLNTGELFF. Written as DNA, the CDR3 is TGTGCCAGCAGCCAAGAAGTCCTCAACACCGGGGAGCTGTTTTTT.

This clonotype was observed a single time. No conserved phenylalanine or tryptophan ends this CDR3, so it is likely a read error. This chain joins TRBV5-5 and TRBJ1-5, with no clear D. Germline V lookup: CDR1 SGHKS, CDR2 YYEKEE (reference sequence). Trimming shortened V by 3 bases and J by 3 bases, and 10 bases separated the two germline ends. CDR3 length: 14 residues. The CDR3 coding sequence is TGTGCCAGCAGCTGGATGCGTACCAATCAGCCCCAGCATTCT. This gives the protein CASSWMRTNQPQHS.

This clonotype occurred many times. This rearrangement joins TRBV7-8 to TRBJ2-1, with TRBD2 as a possible D gene (6 bases). Trimming shortened V by 3 bases and J by 6 bases, and 9 bases separated the two germline ends. This CDR3 spans 13 amino acids. Per germline, CDR1 SGHVS and CDR2 FQNEAQ. The CDR3 DNA sequence: TGTGCCAGCAGCTTGGAGACTAGCAATGAGCAGTTCTTC. It is translated as CASSLETSNEQFF.